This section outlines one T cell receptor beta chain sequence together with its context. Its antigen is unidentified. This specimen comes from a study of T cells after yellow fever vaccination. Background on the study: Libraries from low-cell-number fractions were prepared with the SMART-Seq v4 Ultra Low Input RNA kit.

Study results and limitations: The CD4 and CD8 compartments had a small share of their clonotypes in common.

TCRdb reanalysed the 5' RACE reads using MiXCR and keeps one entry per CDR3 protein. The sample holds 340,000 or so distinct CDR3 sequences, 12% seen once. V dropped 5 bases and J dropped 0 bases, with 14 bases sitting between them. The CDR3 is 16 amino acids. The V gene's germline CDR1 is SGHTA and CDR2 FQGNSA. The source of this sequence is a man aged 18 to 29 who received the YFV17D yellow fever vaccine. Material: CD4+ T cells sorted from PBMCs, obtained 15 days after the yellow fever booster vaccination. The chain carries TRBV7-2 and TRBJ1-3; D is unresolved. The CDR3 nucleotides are TGTGCCAGCAGCGGTCGCCTCGGGATCTCTGGAAACACCATATATTTT. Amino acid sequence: CASSGRLGISGNTIYF. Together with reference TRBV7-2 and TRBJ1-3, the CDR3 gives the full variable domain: GAGVSQSPSNKVTEKGKDVELRCDPISGHTALYWYRQSLGQGLEFLIYFQGNSAPDKSGLPSDRFSAERTGGSVSTLTIQRTQQEDSAVYLCASSGRLGISGNTIYFGEGSWLTVV.